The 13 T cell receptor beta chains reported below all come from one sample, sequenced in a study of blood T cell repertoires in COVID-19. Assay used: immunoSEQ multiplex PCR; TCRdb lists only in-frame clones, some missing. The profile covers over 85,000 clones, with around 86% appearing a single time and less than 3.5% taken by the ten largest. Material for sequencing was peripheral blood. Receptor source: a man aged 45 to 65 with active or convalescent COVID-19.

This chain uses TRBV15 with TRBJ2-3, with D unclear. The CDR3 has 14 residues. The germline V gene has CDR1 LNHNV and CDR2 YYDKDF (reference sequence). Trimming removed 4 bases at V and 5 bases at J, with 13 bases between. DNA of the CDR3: TGTGCCACCAGCAACCGCGGTTATGTAGATACGCAGTATTTT. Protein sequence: CATSNRGYVDTQYF.

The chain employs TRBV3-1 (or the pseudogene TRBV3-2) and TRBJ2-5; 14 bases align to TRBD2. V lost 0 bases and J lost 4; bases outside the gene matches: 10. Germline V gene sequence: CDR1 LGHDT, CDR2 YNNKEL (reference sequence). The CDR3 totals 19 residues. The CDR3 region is CASSQDIGLAGGFRETQYF. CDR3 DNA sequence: TGTGCCAGCAGCCAAGATATCGGACTAGCGGGGGGCTTCCGAGAGACCCAGTACTTC.

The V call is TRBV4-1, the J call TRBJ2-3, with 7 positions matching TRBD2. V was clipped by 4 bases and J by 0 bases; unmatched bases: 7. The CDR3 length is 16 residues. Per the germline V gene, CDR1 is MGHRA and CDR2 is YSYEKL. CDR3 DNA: TGCGCCAGCAGCCGGGGGAGCGGGGCTAGCACAGATACGCAGTATTTT. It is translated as CASSRGSGASTDTQYF.

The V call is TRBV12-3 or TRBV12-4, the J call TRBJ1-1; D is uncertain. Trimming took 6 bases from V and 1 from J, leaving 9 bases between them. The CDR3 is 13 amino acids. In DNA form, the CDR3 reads TGTGCCAGCAGCCAGAGGGAGAACACTGAAGCTTTCTTT. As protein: CASSQRENTEAFF.

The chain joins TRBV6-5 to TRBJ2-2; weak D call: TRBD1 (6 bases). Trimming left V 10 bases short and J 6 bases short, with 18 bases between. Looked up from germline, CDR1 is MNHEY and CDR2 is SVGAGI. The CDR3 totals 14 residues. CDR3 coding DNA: TGTGCCACCCAGGGGCATCCTTCCGCCGGGGAGCTGTTTTTT. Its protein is CATQGHPSAGELFF.

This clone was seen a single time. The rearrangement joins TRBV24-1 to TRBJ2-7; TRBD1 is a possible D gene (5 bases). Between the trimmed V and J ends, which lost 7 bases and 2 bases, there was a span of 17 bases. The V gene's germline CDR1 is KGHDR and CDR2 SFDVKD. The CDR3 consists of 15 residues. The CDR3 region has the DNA TGTGCCACCAGCCAAAGGGGCACAGCTGCCTACGAGCAGTACGTC. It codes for CATSQRGTAAYEQYV.

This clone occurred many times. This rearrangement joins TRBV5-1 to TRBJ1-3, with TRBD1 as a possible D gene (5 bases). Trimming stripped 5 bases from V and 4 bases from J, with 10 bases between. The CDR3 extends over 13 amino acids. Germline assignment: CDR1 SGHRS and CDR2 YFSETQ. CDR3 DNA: TGCGCCAGCAGGGGGGGAACAGGAAACACCATATATTTT. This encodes CASRGGTGNTIYF.

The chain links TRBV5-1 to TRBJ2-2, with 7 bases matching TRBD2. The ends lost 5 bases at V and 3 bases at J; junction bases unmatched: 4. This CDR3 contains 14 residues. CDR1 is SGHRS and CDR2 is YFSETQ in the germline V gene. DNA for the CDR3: TGCGCCAGCAGACTTGCGGGGGACACCGGGGAGCTGTTTTTT. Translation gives CASRLAGDTGELFF.

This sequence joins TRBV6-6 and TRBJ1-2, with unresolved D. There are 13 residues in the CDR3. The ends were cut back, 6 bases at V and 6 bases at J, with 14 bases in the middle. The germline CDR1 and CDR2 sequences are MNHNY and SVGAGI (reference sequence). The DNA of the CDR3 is TGTGCCAGCAGATCCAACAATGCAGATGGCTACACCTTC. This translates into CASRSNNADGYTF.

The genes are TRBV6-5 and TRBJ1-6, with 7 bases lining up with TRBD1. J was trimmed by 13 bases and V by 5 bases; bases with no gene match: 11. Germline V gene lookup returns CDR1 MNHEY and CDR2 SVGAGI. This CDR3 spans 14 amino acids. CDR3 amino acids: CASSPGTAPNPLHF. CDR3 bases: TGTGCCAGCAGTCCTGGGACAGCGCCCAACCCCCTCCACTTT.

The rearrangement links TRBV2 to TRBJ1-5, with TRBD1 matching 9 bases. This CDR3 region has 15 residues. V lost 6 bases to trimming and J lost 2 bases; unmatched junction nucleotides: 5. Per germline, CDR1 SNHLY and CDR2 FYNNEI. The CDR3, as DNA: TGTGCCAGCAGATCGGACAGGGGAGGCAATCAGCCCCAGCATTTT. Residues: CASRSDRGGNQPQHF.

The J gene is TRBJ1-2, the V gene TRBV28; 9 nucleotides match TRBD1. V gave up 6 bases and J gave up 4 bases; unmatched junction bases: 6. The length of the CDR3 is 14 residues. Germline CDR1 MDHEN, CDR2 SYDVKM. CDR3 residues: CASRPGQGVYGYTF. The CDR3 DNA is TGTGCCAGCAGGCCGGGACAGGGCGTCTATGGCTACACCTTC.

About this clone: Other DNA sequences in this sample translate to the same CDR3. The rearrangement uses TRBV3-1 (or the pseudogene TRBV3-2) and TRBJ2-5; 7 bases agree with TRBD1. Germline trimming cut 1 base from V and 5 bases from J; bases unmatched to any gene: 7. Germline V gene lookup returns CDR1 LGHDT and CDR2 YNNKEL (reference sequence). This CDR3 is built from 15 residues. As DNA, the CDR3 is TGTGCCAGCAGCCAAGGAGGGGGCGGCCGGGAGACCCAGTACTTC. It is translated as CASSQGGGGRETQYF.